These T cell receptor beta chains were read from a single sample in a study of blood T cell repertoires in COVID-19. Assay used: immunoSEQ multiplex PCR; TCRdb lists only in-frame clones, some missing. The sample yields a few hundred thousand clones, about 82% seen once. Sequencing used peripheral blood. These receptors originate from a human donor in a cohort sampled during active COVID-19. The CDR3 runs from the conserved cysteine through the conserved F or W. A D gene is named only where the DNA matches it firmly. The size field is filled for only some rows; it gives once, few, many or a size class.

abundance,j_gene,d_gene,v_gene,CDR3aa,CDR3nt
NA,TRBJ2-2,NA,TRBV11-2,CASSPLVAGELFF,TGTGCCAGCAGCCCACTAGTGGCCGGGGAGCTGTTTTTT
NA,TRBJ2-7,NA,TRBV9,CASSVGLYEQYF,TGTGCCAGCAGCGTAGGACTATACGAGCAGTACTTC
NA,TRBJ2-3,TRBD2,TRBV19,CASSRTSGGTFTDTQYF,TGTGCCAGTTCACGGACTAGCGGGGGGACATTCACAGATACGCAGTATTTT
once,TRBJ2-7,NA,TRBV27,CASSFATAYEQYF,TGTGCCAGCAGTTTCGCAACAGCCTACGAGCAGTACTTC
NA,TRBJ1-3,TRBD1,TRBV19,CASSIDRQGGNTIYF,TGTGCCAGTAGTATCGACCGACAGGGCGGGAACACCATATATTTT
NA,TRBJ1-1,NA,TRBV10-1,CASKGVSQGGNTEAFF,TGCGCCAGCAAAGGAGTATCACAGGGTGGGAACACTGAAGCTTTCTTT
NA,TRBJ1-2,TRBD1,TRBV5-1,CASTLTGGREDYGYTF,TGCGCCAGCACCCTGACAGGGGGCAGGGAAGACTATGGCTACACCTTC
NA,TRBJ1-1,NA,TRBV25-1,CASSEYGGNTEAFF,TGTGCCAGCAGTGAATACGGGGGGAACACTGAAGCTTTCTTT
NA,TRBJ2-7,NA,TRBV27,CASRPIASYEQYF,TGTGCCAGCAGACCAATAGCCAGCTACGAGCAGTACTTC
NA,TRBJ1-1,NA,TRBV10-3,CATGEGQNTEAFF,TGTGCCACCGGCGAGGGACAAAACACTGAAGCTTTCTTT
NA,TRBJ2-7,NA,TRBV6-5,CASIAGGLSSYEQYF,TGTGCCAGCATCGCCGGGGGACTTTCATCCTACGAGCAGTACTTC
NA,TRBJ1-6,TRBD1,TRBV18,CASSTGTGVHSPLHF,TGTGCCAGCTCAACCGGGACAGGGGTACATTCACCCCTCCACTTT
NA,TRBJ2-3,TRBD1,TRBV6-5,CASSTDRGTQYF,TGTGCCAGCAGTACGGACAGGGGTACGCAGTATTTT
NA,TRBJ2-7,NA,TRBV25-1,CASSIGGWEQYF,TGTGCCAGCAGTATTGGGGGGTGGGAGCAGTACTTC
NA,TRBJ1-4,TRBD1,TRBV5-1,CASREGARTNEKLFF,TGCGCCAGCAGAGAGGGGGCGAGAACTAATGAAAAACTGTTTTTT
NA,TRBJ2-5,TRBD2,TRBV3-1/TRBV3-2,CASSQEAPTSGGAGTQYF,TGTGCCAGCAGCCAAGAAGCTCCGACTAGCGGGGGGGCAGGGACCCAGTACTTC
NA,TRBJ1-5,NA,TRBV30,CAWSGRADQPQHF,TGTGCCTGGAGTGGCAGGGCCGATCAGCCCCAGCATTTT
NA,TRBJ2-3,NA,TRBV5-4,CASSHRQGLGDTQYF,TGTGCCAGCAGCCATAGACAGGGACTGGGAGATACGCAGTATTTT
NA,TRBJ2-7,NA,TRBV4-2,CASSQGPYTEQYF,TGTGCCAGCAGCCAAGGGCCGTATACCGAGCAGTACTTC
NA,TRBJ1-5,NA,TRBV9,CASSSTGGNQPQHF,TGTGCCAGCAGCTCGACGGGGGGCAATCAGCCCCAGCATTTT
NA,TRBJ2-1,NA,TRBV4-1,CASSQGTGLQTYNEQFF,TGCGCCAGCAGCCAAGGTACAGGGTTGCAGACTTACAATGAGCAGTTCTTC
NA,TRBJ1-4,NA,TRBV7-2,CASSREGGEKLFF,TGTGCCAGCAGCCGAGAGGGAGGGGAAAAACTGTTTTTT
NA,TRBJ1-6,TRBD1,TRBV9,CASSVTGGGNSPLHF,TGTGCCAGCAGCGTGACAGGGGGCGGGAATTCACCCCTCCACTTT
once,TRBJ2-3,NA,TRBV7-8,CASSLAWRDADTQYF,TGTGCCAGCAGCTTAGCGTGGAGGGATGCAGATACGCAGTATTTT
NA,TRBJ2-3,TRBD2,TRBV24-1,CATSGGLATTTGTQYF,TGTGCCACCAGTGGGGGACTAGCGACTACCACCGGTACGCAGTATTTT
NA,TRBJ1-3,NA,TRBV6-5,CAVRRVLSGNTIYF,TGTGCCGTACGCAGGGTTTTGTCTGGAAACACCATATATTTT
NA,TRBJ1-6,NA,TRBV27,CASSGATGSPLHF,TGTGCCAGCTCCGGGGCGACAGGTTCACCCCTCCACTTT
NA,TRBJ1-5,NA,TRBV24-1,CATSDPVSVQPQHF,TGTGCCACCAGTGACCCGGTATCGGTCCAGCCCCAGCATTTT
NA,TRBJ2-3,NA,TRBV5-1,CASSPVEGDSTDTQYF,TGCGCCAGCAGCCCGGTAGAGGGGGATAGCACAGATACGCAGTATTTT
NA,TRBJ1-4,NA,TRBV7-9,CASSSAGRGEKLFF,TGTGCCAGCAGCTCGGCGGGGAGAGGTGAAAAACTGTTTTTT
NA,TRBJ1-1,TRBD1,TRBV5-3,CARSLVAGTGDTEAFF,TGTGCCAGAAGCTTGGTAGCCGGGACAGGAGACACTGAAGCTTTCTTT
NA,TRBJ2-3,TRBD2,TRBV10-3,CAISEGLAGGGADTQYF,TGTGCCATCAGTGAAGGACTAGCGGGGGGAGGGGCAGATACGCAGTATTTT
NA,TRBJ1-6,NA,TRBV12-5,CASGLVLGGEVNSPLHF,TGTGCTAGTGGTTTGGTACTTGGGGGCGAGGTGAATTCACCCCTCCACTTT
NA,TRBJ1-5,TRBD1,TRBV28,CASSLPGGADQPQHF,TGTGCCAGCAGCCTACCAGGGGGCGCGGATCAGCCCCAGCATTTT
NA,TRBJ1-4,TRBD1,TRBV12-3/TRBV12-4,CAPTDRFNEKLFF,TGTGCCCCCACGGACAGGTTTAATGAAAAACTGTTTTTT
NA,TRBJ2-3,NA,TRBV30,CAWRGGGRTDTQYF,TGTGCCTGGCGAGGGGGGGGTCGAACAGATACGCAGTATTTT
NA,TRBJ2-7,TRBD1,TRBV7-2,CASSPRGGTGYHEQYF,TGTGCCAGCAGCCCAAGAGGCGGGACAGGCTACCACGAGCAGTACTTC
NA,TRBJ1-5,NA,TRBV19,CASSILPGSQPQHF,TGTGCCAGTAGTATTTTACCGGGAAGTCAGCCCCAGCATTTT
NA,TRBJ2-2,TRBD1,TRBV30,CAWSNQGANTGELFF,TGTGCCTGGAGCAACCAGGGGGCGAACACCGGGGAGCTGTTTTTT
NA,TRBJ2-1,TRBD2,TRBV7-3,CASSLLAGQYNEQFF,TGTGCCAGCAGCTTACTAGCGGGGCAATACAATGAGCAGTTCTTC
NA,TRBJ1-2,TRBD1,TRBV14,CASSFPGTAYGYTF,TGTGCCAGCAGTTTCCCCGGGACAGCCTATGGCTACACCTTC
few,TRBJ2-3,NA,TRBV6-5,CASSTDSTDTQYF,TGTGCCAGCAGTACAGATAGCACAGATACGCAGTATTTT
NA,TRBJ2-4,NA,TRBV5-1,CASSPGGNKNIQYF,TGCGCCAGCAGCCCCGGCGGGAACAAAAACATTCAGTACTTC
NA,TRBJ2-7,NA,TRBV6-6,CASSQATYEQYF,TGTGCCAGCAGTCAAGCTACCTACGAGCAGTACTTC
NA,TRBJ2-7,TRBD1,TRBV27,CASSLSPGTGSGEQYF,TGTGCCAGCAGTTTATCTCCCGGGACAGGGTCGGGTGAGCAGTACTTC
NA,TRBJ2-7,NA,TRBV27,CATRRRASYEQYF,TGTGCCACCCGGAGGCGGGCCTCCTACGAGCAGTACTTC
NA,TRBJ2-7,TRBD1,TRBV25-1,CASSGGTGAVHEQYF,TGTGCCAGCAGTGGGGGGACAGGGGCAGTACACGAGCAGTACTTC
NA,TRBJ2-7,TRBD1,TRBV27,CASTWAGGTSISYEQYF,TGTGCCAGCACCTGGGCAGGGGGCACCTCTATCTCCTACGAGCAGTACTTC
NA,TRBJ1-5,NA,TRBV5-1,CASSLGVEGQPQHF,TGCGCCAGCAGCTTGGGGGTAGAGGGTCAGCCCCAGCATTTT
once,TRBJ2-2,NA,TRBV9,CASSVGRVNTGELFF,TGTGCCAGCAGCGTAGGCAGGGTGAACACCGGGGAGCTGTTTTTT
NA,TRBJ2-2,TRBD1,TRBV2,CASSDRTGGTGELFF,TGTGCCAGCAGTGACCGGACAGGGGGCACCGGGGAGCTGTTTTTT
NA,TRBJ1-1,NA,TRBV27,CASKSRGLNTEAFF,TGTGCCAGCAAGTCTAGGGGTTTGAACACTGAAGCTTTCTTT
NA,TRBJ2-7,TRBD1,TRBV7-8,CASSPRDRGYEQYF,TGTGCCAGCAGCCCGCGGGACAGGGGCTACGAGCAGTACTTC
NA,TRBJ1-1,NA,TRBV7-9,CASSFVNTEAFF,TGTGCCAGCAGCTTCGTGAACACTGAAGCTTTCTTT
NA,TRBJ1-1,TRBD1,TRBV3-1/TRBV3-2,CATGQANTEAFF,TGTGCCACCGGACAGGCTAACACTGAAGCTTTCTTT
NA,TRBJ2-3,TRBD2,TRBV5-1,CASSVVRSGGLDTQYF,TGCGCCAGCAGCGTCGTCCGAAGCGGGGGGCTGGATACGCAGTATTTT
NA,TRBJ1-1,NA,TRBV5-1,CASSLAAGGDTEAFF,TGCGCCAGCAGCTTGGCCGCGGGAGGGGACACTGAAGCTTTCTTT
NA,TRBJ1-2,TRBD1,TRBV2,CASSPGGVYGYTF,TGTGCCAGCTCACCAGGGGGCGTCTATGGCTACACCTTC
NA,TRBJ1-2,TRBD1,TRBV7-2,CARGGDRGCHGYTF,TGTGCCAGAGGGGGCGACAGGGGCTGTCATGGCTACACCTTC